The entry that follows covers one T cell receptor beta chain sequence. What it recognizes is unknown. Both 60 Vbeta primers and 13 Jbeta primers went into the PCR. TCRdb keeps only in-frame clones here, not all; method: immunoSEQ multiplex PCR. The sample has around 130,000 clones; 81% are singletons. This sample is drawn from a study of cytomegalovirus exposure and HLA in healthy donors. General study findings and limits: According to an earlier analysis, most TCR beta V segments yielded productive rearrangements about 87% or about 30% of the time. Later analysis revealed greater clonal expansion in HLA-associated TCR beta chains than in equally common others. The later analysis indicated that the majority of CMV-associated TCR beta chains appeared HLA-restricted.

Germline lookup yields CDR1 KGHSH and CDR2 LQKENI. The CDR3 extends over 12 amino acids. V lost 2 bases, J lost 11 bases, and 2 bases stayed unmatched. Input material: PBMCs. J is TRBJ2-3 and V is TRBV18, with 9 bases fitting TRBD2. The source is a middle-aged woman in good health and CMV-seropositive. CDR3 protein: CASSPRAGGQYF. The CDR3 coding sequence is TGTGCCAGCTCACCAAGAGCGGGGGGGCAGTATTTT.